Detailed here is one T cell receptor (beta chain). Antigen unknown. These data come from a study of long-term antiretroviral therapy in people with HIV. Whole-study results and caveats: ART adherence was not documented, and neither viral resistance nor therapy changes had any data. Every time point showed a repertoire led by clones expanded before ART.

CDR3 length: 19 residues. The germline V gene encodes CDR1 SGHDN and CDR2 FVKESK. After removal of 3 bases from V and 2 bases from J, the junction contained 9 bases not matched to a gene. Assay version v3.0 of immunoSEQ was used, and it was run at survey level. A target of about 35,000-50,000 T-cell genomes per sample was set for sequencing. The method was immunoSEQ multiplex PCR; TCRdb's version includes in-frame clones alone and lacks a portion of them. The data contain some 48,000 clones, around 84% of them singletons. The rearrangement links TRBV14 to TRBJ2-2, with 13 bases lining up with TRBD2. Sequenced material: unsorted PBMCs, taken 0.8 years after starting antiretroviral therapy. This receptor was taken from a woman aged 18-29 years with HIV. The DNA for the CDR3 is TGTGCCAGCAGCCACGGACTAGCGGGAGCCATGTTAAACACCGGGGAGCTGTTTTTT. It encodes CASSHGLAGAMLNTGELFF. Looking up the rest from reference TRBV14 and TRBJ2-2 gives the full variable domain: EAGVTQFPSHSVIEKGQTVTLRCDPISGHDNLYWYRRVMGKEIKFLLHFVKESKQDESGMPNNRFLAERTGGTYSTLKVQPAELEDSGVYFCASSHGLAGAMLNTGELFFGEGSRLTVL.